The source of this T cell receptor beta chain is a study of neoadjuvant anti-PD-1 for oral cavity cancer. Using immunoSEQ multiplex PCR, the repertoire was profiled, and TCRdb retains in-frame clones only, with some absent. This repertoire shows 15,000 or so clones, about 70% found once; its top ten account for about 3%. Germline CDR1 MNHNS, CDR2 SASEGT. The CDR3 loop spans 13 amino acids. Trimming removed 7 bases from V and 1 base from J, with 10 bases in between. The sample in question was PBMCs, obtained before nivolumab (anti-PD-1) treatment. This TCR came from a person between 35 and 79 years old with oral cavity squamous cell carcinoma. The chain recombines TRBV6-1 with TRBJ1-1; D not resolved. CDR3 sequence (DNA): TGTGCCAGCATAGTAGGATGGAACACTGAAGCTTTCTTT. Translating it yields CASIVGWNTEAFF.